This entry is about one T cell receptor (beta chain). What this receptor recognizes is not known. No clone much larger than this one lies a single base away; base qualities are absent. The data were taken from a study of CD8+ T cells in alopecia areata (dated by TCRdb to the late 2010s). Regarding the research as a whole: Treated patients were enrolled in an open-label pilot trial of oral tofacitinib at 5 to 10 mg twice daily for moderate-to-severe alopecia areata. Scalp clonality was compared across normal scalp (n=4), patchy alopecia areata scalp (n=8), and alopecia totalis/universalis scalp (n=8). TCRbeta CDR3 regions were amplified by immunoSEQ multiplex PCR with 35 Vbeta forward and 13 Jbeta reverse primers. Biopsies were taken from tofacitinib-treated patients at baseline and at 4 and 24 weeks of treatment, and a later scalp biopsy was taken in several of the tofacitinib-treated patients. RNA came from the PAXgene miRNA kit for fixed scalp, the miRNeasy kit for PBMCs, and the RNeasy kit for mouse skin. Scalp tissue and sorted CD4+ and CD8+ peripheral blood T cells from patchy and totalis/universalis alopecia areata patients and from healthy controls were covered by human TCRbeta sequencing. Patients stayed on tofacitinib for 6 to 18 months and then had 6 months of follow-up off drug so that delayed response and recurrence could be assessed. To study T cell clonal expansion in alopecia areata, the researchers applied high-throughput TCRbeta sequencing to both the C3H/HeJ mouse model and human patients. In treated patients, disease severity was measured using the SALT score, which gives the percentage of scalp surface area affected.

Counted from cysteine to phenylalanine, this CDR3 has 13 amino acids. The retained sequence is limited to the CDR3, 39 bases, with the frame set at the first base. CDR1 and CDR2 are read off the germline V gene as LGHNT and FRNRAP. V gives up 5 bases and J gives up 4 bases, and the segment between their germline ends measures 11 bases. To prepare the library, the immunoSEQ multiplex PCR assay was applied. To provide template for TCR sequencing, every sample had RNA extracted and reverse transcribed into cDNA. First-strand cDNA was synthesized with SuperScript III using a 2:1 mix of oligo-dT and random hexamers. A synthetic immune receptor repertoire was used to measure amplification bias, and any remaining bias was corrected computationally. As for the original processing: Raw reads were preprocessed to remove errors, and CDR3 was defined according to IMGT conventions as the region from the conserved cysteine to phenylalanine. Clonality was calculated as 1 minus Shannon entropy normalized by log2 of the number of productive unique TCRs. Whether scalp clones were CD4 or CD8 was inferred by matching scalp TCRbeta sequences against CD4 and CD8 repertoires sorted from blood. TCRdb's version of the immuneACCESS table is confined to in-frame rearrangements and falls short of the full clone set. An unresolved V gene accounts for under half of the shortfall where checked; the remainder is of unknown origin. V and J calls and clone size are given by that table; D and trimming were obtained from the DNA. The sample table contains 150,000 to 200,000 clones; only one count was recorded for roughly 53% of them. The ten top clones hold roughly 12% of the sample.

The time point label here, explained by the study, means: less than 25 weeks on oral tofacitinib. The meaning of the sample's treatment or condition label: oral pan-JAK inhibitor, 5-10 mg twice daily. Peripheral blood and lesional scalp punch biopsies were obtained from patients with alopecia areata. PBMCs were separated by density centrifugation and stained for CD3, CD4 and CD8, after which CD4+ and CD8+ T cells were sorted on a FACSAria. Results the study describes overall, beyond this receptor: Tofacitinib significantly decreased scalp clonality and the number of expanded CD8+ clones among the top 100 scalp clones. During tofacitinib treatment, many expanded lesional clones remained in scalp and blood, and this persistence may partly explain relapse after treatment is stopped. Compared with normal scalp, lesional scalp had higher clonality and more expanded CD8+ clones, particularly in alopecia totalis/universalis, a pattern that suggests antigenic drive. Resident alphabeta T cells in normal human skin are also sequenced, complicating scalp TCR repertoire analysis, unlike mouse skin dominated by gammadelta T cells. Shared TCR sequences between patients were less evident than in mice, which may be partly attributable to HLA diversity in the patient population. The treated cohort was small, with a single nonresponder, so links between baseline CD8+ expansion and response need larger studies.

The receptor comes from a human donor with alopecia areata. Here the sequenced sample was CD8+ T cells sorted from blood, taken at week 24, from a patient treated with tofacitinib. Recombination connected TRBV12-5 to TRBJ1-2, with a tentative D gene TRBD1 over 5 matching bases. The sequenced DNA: TGTGCTAGTGGTCTGGGGGTAATCTATGGCTACACCTTC. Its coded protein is CASGLGVIYGYTF.